This T cell receptor (beta chain) was identified during a study of T cells in Graves' hyperthyroidism and ophthalmopathy. The study, taken as a whole, reports: Among clonotypes expanded in thyroid above 0.001, most were also found in blood.

The patients, who ranged from 18 to 65 in age, presented with newly diagnosed hyperthyroidism lasting under 2 months. Diagnostic decisions used clinical symptoms, serum thyroxine and TRAb, thyroid ultrasound and orbital computed tomography. V lost 3 bases and J lost 4, with 18 bases in between. The CDR3 spans 15 residues. The V gene's germline CDR1 is DFQATT and CDR2 SNEGSKA (reference sequence). It was RNA transcripts that yielded the amplified TCR beta CDR3 regions. The study used the HTBI primer set for a first-round RT-PCR of the TCR CDR3. TCRdb called the multiplex PCR reads again in MiXCR, with one record for every CDR3 protein. The sample records some 510,000 distinct CDR3 sequences, roughly 46% being singletons. Points on this clonotype: Antigen: not known.

This sequence originates from a woman between 18 and 29 years old with Graves' hyperthyroidism. The chain links TRBV20-1 to TRBJ2-5, with D unclear. The sample taken for sequencing was peripheral blood or thyroid tissue (not recorded which). The CDR3 region has the DNA TGCAGTGCTAGCGGTGCTCTGGCCCCGACAGAGACCCAGTACTTC. It is translated as CSASGALAPTETQYF.